In this sample, the clone carrying this T cell receptor (beta chain) turned up many times. Its antigen is undetermined. J gave up 1 base and V 0 bases, and 4 bases lay outside the gene matches. Germline V gives CDR1 SGHDN, CDR2 FVKESK. The CDR3 runs 16 residues. This sample is drawn from a study of Graves' ophthalmopathy and Graves' hyperthyroidism. Study-wide results and caveats: Blood samples also showed most expanded thyroid clonotypes exceeding 0.001 frequency.

Amplified material comprised TCR beta CDR3 regions derived from RNA transcripts. RT-PCR in the first round used HTBI primers; a second-round multiplex PCR followed. TCRdb used MiXCR to reprocess the multiplex PCR reads, holding one entry per CDR3 protein. The repertoire holds about 550,000 distinct CDR3 sequences, with about two fifths as singletons. Sequences were obtained from peripheral blood or thyroid tissue (not recorded which). V is TRBV14 and J is TRBJ2-7; 9 bases are a match to TRBD1. The TCR was taken from an adult man with Graves' hyperthyroidism. CDR3 bases: TGTGCCAGCAGCCAAGATTTGGGACAGGGATCCTACGAGCAGTACTTC. Translating gives CASSQDLGQGSYEQYF.